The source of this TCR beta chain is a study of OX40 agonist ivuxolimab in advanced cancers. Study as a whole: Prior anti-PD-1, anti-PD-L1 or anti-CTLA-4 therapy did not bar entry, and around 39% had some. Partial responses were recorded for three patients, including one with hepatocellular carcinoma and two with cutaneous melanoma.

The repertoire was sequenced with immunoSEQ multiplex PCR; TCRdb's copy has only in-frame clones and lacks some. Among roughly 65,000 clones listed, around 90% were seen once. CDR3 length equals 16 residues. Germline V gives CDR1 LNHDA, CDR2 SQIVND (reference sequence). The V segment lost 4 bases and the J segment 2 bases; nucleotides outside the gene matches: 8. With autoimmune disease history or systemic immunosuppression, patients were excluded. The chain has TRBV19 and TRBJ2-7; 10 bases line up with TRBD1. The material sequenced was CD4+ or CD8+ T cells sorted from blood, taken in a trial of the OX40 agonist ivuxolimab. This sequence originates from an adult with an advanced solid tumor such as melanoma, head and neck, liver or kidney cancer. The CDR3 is CASSSSRTGGTYEQYF. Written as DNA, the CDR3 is TGTGCCAGTAGTAGCTCCCGGACAGGGGGAACCTACGAGCAGTACTTC.